These 20 T cell receptor beta chains were sequenced from one sample in a study of T cell responses to AZD1222 COVID-19 vaccine. Measured with immunoSEQ multiplex PCR; TCRdb has only the in-frame clones, and not every one. The sample has 110,000 to 150,000 clones; 80% to 95% are singletons. The source material was peripheral blood, sampled on day 0 of AZD1222 vaccination. The receptors were sampled from an adult in good health.

The V call is TRBV6-5, the J call TRBJ1-2; 9 nucleotides agree with TRBD1. The CDR3 runs to 15 residues. V lost 8 bases, J lost 0 bases, and 7 bases stayed unmatched. The germline gives CDR1 MNHEY, CDR2 SVGAGI. Written as DNA, the CDR3 is TGTGCCAGCTTGGACAGGGGTCCTTCTAACTATGGCTACACCTTC. Its protein product is CASLDRGPSNYGYTF.

The CDR3 loop reads CASSYRDRGYEQYF. The CDR3 coding sequence is TGTGCCAGCAGTTACAGAGACAGGGGTTACGAGCAGTACTTC. The chain joins TRBV6-5 to TRBJ2-7; 8 bases align to TRBD1. The CDR3 is 14 residues long. CDR1 is MNHEY, CDR2 SVGAGI, per germline. The V segment lost 2 bases and the J segment 4 bases; nucleotides outside the gene matches: 4.

The J gene is TRBJ2-7, the V gene TRBV5-4; maybe TRBD2 (5 bases). Germline CDR1 and CDR2: SGHNT and YYREEE (reference sequence). The CDR3 consists of 12 residues. The germline V and J ends were trimmed by 4 bases and 2 bases, with 7 bases remaining between them. CDR3 amino acids: CASSRGPYEQYF. CDR3 DNA sequence: TGTGCCAGCAGCCGAGGGCCCTACGAGCAGTACTTC.

The chain joins TRBV6-5 to TRBJ2-7; tentatively, D is TRBD1 (6 bases). Germline V gives CDR1 MNHEY, CDR2 SVGAGI. Trimming took off 7 bases at V and 0 bases at J, with 10 bases between the two ends. There are 13 residues in the CDR3. CDR3 in DNA: TGTGCCAGCAATCACAGGGTCTCCTACGAGCAGTACTTC. Translating gives CASNHRVSYEQYF.

V and J are TRBV2 and TRBJ2-3, with D perhaps given as TRBD1 or TRBD2 (5 bases each). The V and J ends lost 10 bases and 4 bases respectively, with 18 bases between them. The CDR3 has 14 amino acids. The germline CDR1 and CDR2 sequences are SNHLY and FYNNEI. The CDR3 sequence: CANQRDLFSDTQYF. In DNA form, the CDR3 reads TGTGCCAACCAACGGGACCTCTTTTCAGATACGCAGTATTTT.

The chain joins TRBV6-5 to TRBJ2-7; 8 bases map to TRBD1. Unmatched junction bases numbered 10, after V lost 6 bases and J lost 3 bases. CDR3 length equals 15 residues. The germline V gene encodes CDR1 MNHEY and CDR2 SVGAGI. The CDR3 loop is CASRSRRQGNYEQYF. The CDR3 DNA follows: TGTGCCAGCAGATCCCGGCGACAGGGGAACTACGAGCAGTACTTC.

The gene calls are TRBV5-1 and TRBJ1-2; D unresolved. This CDR3 spans 13 amino acids. Germline V gene lookup returns CDR1 SGHRS and CDR2 YFSETQ. Trimming pared 1 base from V and 4 bases from J, leaving 8 bases between. CDR3 residues: CASSLSQSYGYTF. Here the CDR3 DNA reads TGCGCCAGCAGCTTGTCCCAGTCCTATGGCTACACCTTC.

This chain connects TRBV5-1 to TRBJ1-1, with D tentatively TRBD1 (6 bases). Germline loops: CDR1 SGHRS, CDR2 YFSETQ. The V end lost 4 bases, the J end lost 1 base, and 14 bases lay between the germline ends. The CDR3 covers 15 residues. The DNA for the CDR3 is TGCGCCAGCAGCATAGGACAGCTATGGAACACTGAAGCTTTCTTT. Its protein is CASSIGQLWNTEAFF. Full variable domain (rest looked up from reference TRBV5-1 and TRBJ1-1): KAGVTQTPRYLIKTRGQQVTLSCSPISGHRSVSWYQQTPGQGLQFLFEYFSETQRNKGNFPGRFSGRQFSNSRSEMNVSTLELGDSALYLCASSIGQLWNTEAFFGQGTRLTVV.

The genes are TRBV9 and TRBJ2-1; TRBD1 might be the D (6 bases). The CDR3 is made up of 15 amino acids. Germline CDR1 SGDLS, CDR2 YYNGEE. Trimming cost V 4 bases and J 0 bases, with 11 bases left between them. The chain's CDR3 is CASSLRGSSYNEQFF. CDR3 sequence (DNA): TGTGCCAGCAGCCTCAGGGGAAGCTCCTACAATGAGCAGTTCTTC. The full variable domain, with the rest looked up from reference TRBV9 and TRBJ2-1, is DSGVTQTPKHLITATGQRVTLRCSPRSGDLSVYWYQQSLDQGLQFLIQYYNGEERAKGNILERFSAQQFPDLHSELNLSSLELGDSALYFCASSLRGSSYNEQFFGPGTRLTVL.

The CDR3 here is CASAPRLAGDSYNEQFF. In DNA, the CDR3 is TGCGCCAGTGCTCCACGTCTAGCGGGAGACTCCTACAATGAGCAGTTCTTC. The chain joins TRBV4-1 to TRBJ2-1, with 10 bases that match TRBD2. After removal of 9 bases from V and 0 bases from J, the junction contained 11 bases not matched to a gene. This CDR3 has 17 amino acids. Looked up from germline, CDR1 is MGHRA and CDR2 is YSYEKL.

The chain couples TRBV4-1 to TRBJ2-7, with TRBD2 matching over 9 bases. Germline values: CDR1 MGHRA, CDR2 YSYEKL. This CDR3 is built from 17 residues. The V gene end was trimmed by 4 bases and the J gene end by 1 base; junction bases not matched to a gene: 11. CDR3 sequence: CASSLRPSGDFSYEQYF. The DNA of the CDR3 is TGCGCCAGCAGCCTTCGTCCTAGCGGGGACTTTTCCTACGAGCAGTACTTC.

This chain joins TRBV13 and TRBJ1-1; D is possibly TRBD1 (5 bases). The CDR3 contains 15 residues. Germline V gene sequence: CDR1 PRHDT, CDR2 FYEKMQ (reference sequence). Trimming removed 2 bases from V and 2 bases from J, with 12 bases in between. CDR3 sequence reads: CASSLILGDNTEAFF. For the CDR3, the DNA is TGTGCCAGCAGCTTAATACTAGGGGATAACACTGAAGCTTTCTTT.

The chain uses TRBV14 and TRBJ1-1, with a tentative D call TRBD1 (5 bases). The V end lost 4 bases, the J end lost 1 base, and 13 bases lay between the germline ends. CDR1 is SGHDN and CDR2 is FVKESK in the germline V gene. This CDR3 region has 15 residues. CDR3 in amino acids: CASSPRGWGNTEAFF. The CDR3 bases are TGTGCCAGCAGCCCTAGGGGCTGGGGGAACACTGAAGCTTTCTTT.

The V gene is TRBV7-7, the J gene TRBJ1-5; weak D call: TRBD1 (5 bases). The length of the CDR3 is 16 residues. Per the germline V gene, CDR1 is SSHAT and CDR2 is FNYEAQ (reference sequence). Trimming took 2 bases from V and 2 from J, leaving 13 bases between them. CDR3 coding DNA: TGTGCCAGCAGCTTACACCAGGGAATTTGCAATCAGCCCCAGCATTTT. Its translation is CASSLHQGICNQPQHF.

This rearrangement joins TRBV29-1 to TRBJ2-5; possibly TRBD1 for D (6 bases). The CDR3 extends over 12 amino acids. V was trimmed by 6 bases and J by 5 bases, leaving 13 bases between them. CDR1 and CDR2 (germline): SQVTM, ANQGSEA. As DNA, the CDR3 is TGCAGCGTACAGGGCCGCACGGAGACCCAGTACTTC. It translates to CSVQGRTETQYF.

This clone was seen only once. V and J are TRBV5-4 and TRBJ1-2; D remains ambiguous. The CDR3 consists of 13 residues. Trimming stripped 0 bases from V and 8 bases from J, with 11 bases between. Germline V gene data show CDR1 as SGHNT and CDR2 as YYREEE (reference sequence). CDR3 bases: TGTGCCAGCAGCTTGGATGGAACCAGGGGCTACACCTTC. Translating it yields CASSLDGTRGYTF.

The rearrangement uses TRBV4-1 and TRBJ2-3; possible D gene TRBD1, 5 bases. From germline, CDR1 is MGHRA and CDR2 YSYEKL. V lost 3 bases, J lost 3 bases, and 13 bases lay in between. The CDR3 covers 15 residues. The chain's CDR3 is CASSQPNQGTDTQYF. CDR3 nucleotide sequence: TGCGCCAGCAGCCAGCCTAATCAGGGAACAGATACGCAGTATTTT.

The rearrangement links TRBV28 to TRBJ1-1; 9 bases are shared with TRBD1. The V gene's germline CDR1 is MDHEN and CDR2 SYDVKM. The V gene end was trimmed by 7 bases and the J gene end by 7 bases; junction bases not matched to a gene: 7. This CDR3 comprises 13 residues. CDR3 protein: CASTIQGANEAFF. In DNA, the CDR3 is TGTGCCAGCACCATACAGGGGGCGAATGAAGCTTTCTTT.

The chain combines TRBV5-1 with TRBJ1-2; D uncertain. V was trimmed by 8 bases and J by 7 bases, leaving 15 bases between them. The CDR3 consists of 12 residues. Germline assignment: CDR1 SGHRS and CDR2 YFSETQ. The CDR3 bases are TGCGCCAGTGCGCGGATAGGGTCTGGCTACACCTTC. It specifies CASARIGSGYTF.

The genes are TRBV19 and TRBJ1-1; possibly TRBD1 for D (5 bases). The V end lost 1 base, the J end lost 1 base, and 10 bases lay between the germline ends. This CDR3 region has 15 residues. The V gene's germline CDR1 is LNHDA and CDR2 SQIVND (reference sequence). This chain's CDR3 is CASSIVPGENTEAFF. Written as DNA, the CDR3 is TGTGCCAGTAGTATAGTACCGGGGGAGAACACTGAAGCTTTCTTT.